These T cell receptor beta chains were read from a single sample in a study of cytomegalovirus exposure and HLA in healthy donors. Sequencing was performed with immunoSEQ multiplex PCR; in TCRdb, only in-frame clones are kept and a portion is missing. The sample lists approximately 260,000 clones; 85% to 95% were seen once. Sequences were obtained from PBMCs. The receptor source for this set is a girl aged 2 to 10 in good health and CMV-seronegative. Both conserved end residues are part of each CDR3. D genes are given only for firm matches. Clone size is given for some rows only: seen once, a few or many times, or a class if the clone is expanded.

D gene | J gene | clone size | V gene | CDR3 protein | CDR3 DNA
- | TRBJ2-7 | - | TRBV5-4 | CASSVGTGYEQYF | TGTGCCAGCAGCGTCGGGACTGGTTACGAGCAGTACTTC
TRBD1 | TRBJ1-4 | - | TRBV18 | CASSRQGQAANEKLFF | TGTGCCAGCTCACGACAGGGCCAGGCGGCTAATGAAAAACTGTTTTTT
TRBD2 | TRBJ2-7 | - | TRBV29-1 | CSVEGLAGGPGEQYF | TGCAGCGTTGAAGGACTAGCGGGAGGGCCGGGCGAGCAGTACTTC
TRBD2 | TRBJ2-1 | - | TRBV27 | CASSPTDGLAGGPNNEQFF | TGTGCCAGCAGTCCGACCGACGGACTAGCGGGGGGGCCGAACAATGAGCAGTTCTTC
- | TRBJ2-4 | once | TRBV5-6 | CASSTATGLAKNIQYF | TGTGCCAGCAGCACTGCTACAGGGCTAGCCAAAAACATTCAGTACTTC
- | TRBJ2-7 | - | TRBV25-1 | CASSEASYEQYF | TGTGCCAGCAGTGAGGCAAGCTACGAGCAGTACTTC
TRBD1 | TRBJ1-2 | - | TRBV7-9 | CASSIGTAYGYTF | TGTGCCAGCAGCATTGGGACAGCCTATGGCTACACCTTC
TRBD1 | TRBJ2-2 | once | TRBV4-1 | CASSPWDSNTGELFF | TGCGCCAGCAGTCCTTGGGACAGCAACACCGGGGAGCTGTTTTTT
TRBD1 | TRBJ1-4 | - | TRBV5-5 | CASSFGTATNEKLFF | TGTGCCAGCAGCTTCGGGACAGCAACTAATGAAAAACTGTTTTTT
- | TRBJ2-7 | - | TRBV7-7 | CASSATVYDEQYF | TGTGCTAGCAGCGCAACAGTCTACGACGAGCAGTACTTC
- | TRBJ2-1 | - | TRBV7-7 | CASSSGLNNEQFF | TGTGCCAGCAGCTCGGGACTTAACAATGAGCAGTTCTTC
- | TRBJ1-2 | - | TRBV13 | CASSLGRAVQGYTF | TGTGCCAGCAGCTTAGGCAGGGCCGTACAAGGCTACACCTTC
- | TRBJ1-6 | - | TRBV28 | CASSLISSPLHF | TGTGCCAGCAGTTTGATCAGTTCACCCCTCCACTTT